This paragraph reports one T cell receptor beta chain. The antigen is undetermined. Sequence at one end of the junction differs from germline and may be a read error. RNA was extracted from bulk tissue without any cell sorting. The germline V gene encodes CDR1 DFQATT and CDR2 SNEGSKA (reference sequence). The CDR3 loop spans 15 amino acids. This entry is derived from a study of tumor and adjacent non-tumor tissue in lung cancer. Notes on the study in general: Compared with tumor, normal lung showed significantly lower TCR diversity. Shorter survival was associated with higher TCR diversity in tumors.

The library came from three nested PCR rounds adapted from ARM-PCR protocols. TCRdb called the multiplex PCR reads again in MiXCR, with one record for every CDR3 protein. The sample has around 66,000 distinct CDR3 sequences; around 73% are singletons. The chain joins TRBV20-1 to TRBJ2-5; no reliable D call. The sequence came from a man in his sixties with non-small cell lung cancer. The sequenced material came from lung tumor tissue. As DNA, the CDR3 is TGCAGTGCTAGATCCGGCGTAGGGCACCAAGAGGCCCAGTACTTC. It is translated as CSARSGVGHQEAQYF.